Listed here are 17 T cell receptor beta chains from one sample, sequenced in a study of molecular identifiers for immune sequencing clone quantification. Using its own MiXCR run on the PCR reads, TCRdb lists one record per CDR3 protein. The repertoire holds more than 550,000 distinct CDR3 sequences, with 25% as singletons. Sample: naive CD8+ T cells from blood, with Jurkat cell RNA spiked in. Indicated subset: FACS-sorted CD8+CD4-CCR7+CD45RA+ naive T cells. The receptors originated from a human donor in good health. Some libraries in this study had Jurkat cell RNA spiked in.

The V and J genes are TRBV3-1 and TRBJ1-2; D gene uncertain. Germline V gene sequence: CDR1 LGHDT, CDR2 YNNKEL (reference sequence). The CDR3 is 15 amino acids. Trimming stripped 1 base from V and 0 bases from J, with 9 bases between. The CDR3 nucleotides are TGTGCCAGCAGCCAAGGTGCGGCCTCTAACTATGGCTACACCTTC. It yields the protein CASSQGAASNYGYTF.

The CDR3 DNA reads as TGTGCCAGCAGGGCGCCCGGAGGAGATACGCAGTATTTT. Amino acids: CASRAPGGDTQYF. The chain uses TRBV6-1 and TRBJ2-3; weak D call: TRBD2 (5 bases). Germline values: CDR1 MNHNS, CDR2 SASEGT. This CDR3 spans 13 amino acids. Trimming stripped 6 bases from V and 5 bases from J, with 12 bases between.

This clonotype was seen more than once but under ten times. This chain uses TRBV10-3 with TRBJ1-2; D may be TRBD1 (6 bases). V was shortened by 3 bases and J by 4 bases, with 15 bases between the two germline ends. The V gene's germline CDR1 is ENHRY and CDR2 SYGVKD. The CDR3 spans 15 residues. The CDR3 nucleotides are TGTGCCATCAGTGACCGGGACACGAAGACCTATGGCTACACCTTC. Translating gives CAISDRDTKTYGYTF.

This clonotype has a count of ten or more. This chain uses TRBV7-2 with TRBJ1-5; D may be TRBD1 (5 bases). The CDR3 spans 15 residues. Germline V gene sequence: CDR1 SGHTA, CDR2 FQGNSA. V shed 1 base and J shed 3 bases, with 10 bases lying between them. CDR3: CASSLGGGDNQPQHF. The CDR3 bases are TGTGCCAGCAGCTTAGGTGGGGGGGACAATCAGCCCCAGCATTTT.

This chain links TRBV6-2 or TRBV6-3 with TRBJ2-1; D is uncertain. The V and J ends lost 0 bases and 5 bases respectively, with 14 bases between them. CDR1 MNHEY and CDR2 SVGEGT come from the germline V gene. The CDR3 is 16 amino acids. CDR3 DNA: TGTGCCAGCAGTTACTCCCATCCAAGTTATAACAATGAGCAGTTCTTC. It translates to CASSYSHPSYNNEQFF.

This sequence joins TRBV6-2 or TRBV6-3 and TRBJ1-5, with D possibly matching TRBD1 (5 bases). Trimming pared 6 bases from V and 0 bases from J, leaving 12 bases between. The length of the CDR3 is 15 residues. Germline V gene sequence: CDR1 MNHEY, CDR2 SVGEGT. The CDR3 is CASRGAIYSNQPQHF. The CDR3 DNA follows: TGTGCCAGCAGAGGGGCGATTTATAGCAATCAGCCCCAGCATTTT.

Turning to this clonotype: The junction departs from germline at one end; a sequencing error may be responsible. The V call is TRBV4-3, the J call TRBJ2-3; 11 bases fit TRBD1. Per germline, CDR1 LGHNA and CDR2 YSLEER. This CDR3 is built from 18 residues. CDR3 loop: CASSQAFGQGATTDSQYF. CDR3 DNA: TGCGCCAGCAGCCAAGCGTTCGGACAGGGGGCAACTACAGATTCGCAGTATTTT.

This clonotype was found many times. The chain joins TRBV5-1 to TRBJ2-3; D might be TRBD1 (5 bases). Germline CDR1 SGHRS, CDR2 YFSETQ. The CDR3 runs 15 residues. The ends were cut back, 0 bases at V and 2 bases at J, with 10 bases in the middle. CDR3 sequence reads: CASSLELTATDTQYF. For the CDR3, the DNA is TGCGCCAGCAGCTTGGAACTGACAGCCACAGATACGCAGTATTTT.

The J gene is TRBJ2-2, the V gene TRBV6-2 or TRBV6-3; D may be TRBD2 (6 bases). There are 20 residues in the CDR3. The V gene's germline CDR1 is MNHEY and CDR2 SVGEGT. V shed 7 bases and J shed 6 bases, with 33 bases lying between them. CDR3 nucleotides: TGTGCCAGCAATCAACCGCCCTGGGTGACTAGTATGGATCAGGCCGGGGAGCTGTTTTTT. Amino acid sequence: CASNQPPWVTSMDQAGELFF.

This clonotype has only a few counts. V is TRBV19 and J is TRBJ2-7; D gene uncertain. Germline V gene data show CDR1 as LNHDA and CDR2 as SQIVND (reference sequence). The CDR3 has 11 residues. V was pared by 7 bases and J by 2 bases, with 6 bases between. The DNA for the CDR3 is TGTGCCAGTAAATCCCCCTACGAGCAGTACTTC. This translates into CASKSPYEQYF.

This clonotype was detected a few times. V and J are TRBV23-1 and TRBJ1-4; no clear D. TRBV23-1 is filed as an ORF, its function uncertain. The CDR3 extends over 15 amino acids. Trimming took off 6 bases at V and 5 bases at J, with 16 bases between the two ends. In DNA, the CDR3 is TGCGCCAGCAGAAGAGGGTCAAGGGAAAATGAAAAACTGTTTTTT. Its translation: CASRRGSRENEKLFF.

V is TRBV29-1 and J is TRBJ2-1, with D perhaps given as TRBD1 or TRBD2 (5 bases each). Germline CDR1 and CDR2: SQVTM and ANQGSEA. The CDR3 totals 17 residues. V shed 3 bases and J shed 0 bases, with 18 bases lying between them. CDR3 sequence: CSVDGTREVFSYNEQFF. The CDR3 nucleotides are TGCAGCGTTGACGGGACCAGAGAGGTCTTCTCCTACAATGAGCAGTTCTTC.

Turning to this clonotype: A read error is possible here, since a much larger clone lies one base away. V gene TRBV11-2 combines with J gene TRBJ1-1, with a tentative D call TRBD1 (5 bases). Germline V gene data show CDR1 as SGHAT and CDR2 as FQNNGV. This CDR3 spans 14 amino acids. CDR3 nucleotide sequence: TGTGCCAGCAGCGGAGGGTCGACAGCAACTGAATCTTTCTTT. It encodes CASSGGSTATESFF.

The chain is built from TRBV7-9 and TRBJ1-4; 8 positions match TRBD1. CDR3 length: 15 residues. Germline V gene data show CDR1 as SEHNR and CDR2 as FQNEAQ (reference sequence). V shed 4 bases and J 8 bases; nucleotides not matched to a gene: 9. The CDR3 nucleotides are TGTGCCAGCAGCTCGACGGACAGGGTTTACGAAAAACTGTTTTTT. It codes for CASSSTDRVYEKLFF.

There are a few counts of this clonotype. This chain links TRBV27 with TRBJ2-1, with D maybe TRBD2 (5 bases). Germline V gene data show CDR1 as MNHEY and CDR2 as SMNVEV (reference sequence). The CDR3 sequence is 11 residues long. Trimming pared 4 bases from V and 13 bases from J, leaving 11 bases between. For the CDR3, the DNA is TGTGCCAGCAGTTCCGGGATTTCTCAGTTCTTC. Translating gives CASSSGISQFF.

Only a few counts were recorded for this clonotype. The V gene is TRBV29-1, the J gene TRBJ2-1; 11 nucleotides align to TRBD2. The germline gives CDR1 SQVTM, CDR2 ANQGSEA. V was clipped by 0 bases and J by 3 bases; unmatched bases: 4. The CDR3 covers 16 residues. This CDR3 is CSVEDMGLAVYNEQFF. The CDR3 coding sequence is TGCAGCGTTGAAGATATGGGACTAGCGGTCTACAATGAGCAGTTCTTC.

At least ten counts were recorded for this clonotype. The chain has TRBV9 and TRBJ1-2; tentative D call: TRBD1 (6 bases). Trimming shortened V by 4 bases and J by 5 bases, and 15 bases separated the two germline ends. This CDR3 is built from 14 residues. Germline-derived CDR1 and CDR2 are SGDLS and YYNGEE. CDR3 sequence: CASSPRTEFYGYTF. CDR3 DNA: TGTGCCAGCAGCCCCCGGACAGAGTTTTATGGCTACACCTTC. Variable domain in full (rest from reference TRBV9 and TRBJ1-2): DSGVTQTPKHLITATGQRVTLRCSPRSGDLSVYWYQQSLDQGLQFLIQYYNGEERAKGNILERFSAQQFPDLHSELNLSSLELGDSALYFCASSPRTEFYGYTFGSGTRLTVV.